These 21 T cell receptor beta chains share one sample of origin, sequenced in a study of shared clonotypes between healthy human individuals. Terminally differentiated effector memory CD45RA+ cells were excluded by CCR7 positive selection of CD45RO-negative cells. Using immunoSEQ multiplex PCR, the repertoire was profiled, and TCRdb retains in-frame clones only, with some absent. The sample yields roughly 2,000,000 clones, approximately 92% seen once. The sample comprised naive CD8+ T cells from PBMCs. Every receptor here comes from a man aged 18 to 30 in good health. Some clones in this sample may be carry-over from other donors' samples.

Concerning this clone itself: Other nucleotide sequences from this sample produce the same CDR3. V usage is TRBV11-2 and J usage is TRBJ2-7; D uncertain. V was pared by 1 base and J by 3 bases, with 7 bases between. The CDR3 runs 13 residues. CDR1 SGHAT and CDR2 FQNNGV come from the germline V gene. The CDR3 nucleotides read TGTGCCAGCAGCTTAGGGGCCAGCTACGAGCAGTACTTC. It is translated as CASSLGASYEQYF.

This chain links TRBV28 with TRBJ2-7; a possible D gene is TRBD2 (6 bases). V lost 3 bases and J 2 bases, leaving 26 bases between the germline ends. This CDR3 contains 19 residues. CDR1 MDHEN and CDR2 SYDVKM come from the germline V gene. CDR3 bases: TGTGCCAGCAGTTTTGGTGATAGGGAGGTTCGGTCGTGGACCTACGAGCAGTACTTC. The encoded protein is CASSFGDREVRSWTYEQYF.

The V gene is TRBV7-6, the J gene TRBJ2-2; TRBD2 is a possible D gene (5 bases). The V end was cut by 6 bases, the J end by 5 bases, with 13 bases between. The CDR3 loop spans 14 amino acids. Germline values: CDR1 SGHVS, CDR2 FNYEAQ. The CDR3 is CASSILADTGELFF. The CDR3 DNA follows: TGTGCCAGCAGTATCCTAGCAGATACCGGGGAGCTGTTTTTT. The full variable domain, rest sourced from reference TRBV7-6 and TRBJ2-2, is GAGVSQSPRYKVTKRGQDVALRCDPISGHVSLYWYRQALGQGPEFLTYFNYEAQQDKSGLPNDRFSAERPEGSISTLTIQRTEQRDSAMYRCASSILADTGELFFGEGSRLTVL.

Of note for this clone: A junction boundary mismatches the germline segment, possibly from a read error. The rearrangement joins TRBV6-5 to TRBJ2-1, with a weak D call TRBD2 (6 bases). This CDR3 contains 13 residues. The germline V gene has CDR1 MNHEY and CDR2 SVGAGI. DNA for the CDR3: TGTGCCAGCAGTTACTCGGAGGGAGGCCCCCCGGTCTTC. It is translated as CASSYSEGGPPVF.

This chain links TRBV4-1 with TRBJ2-1, with 7 bases that match TRBD2. CDR3 length equals 15 residues. Germline loops: CDR1 MGHRA, CDR2 YSYEKL. The junction had 8 bases not matched to a gene; V was cut back by 4 bases and J by 5 bases. This CDR3 is CASSPPSGGNNEQFF. The CDR3 DNA is TGCGCCAGCAGCCCCCCTAGCGGAGGGAACAATGAGCAGTTCTTC.

This chain connects TRBV27 to TRBJ2-7; D may be TRBD2 (7 bases). Germline CDR1 reads MNHEY; CDR2 reads SMNVEV (reference sequence). The CDR3 is 16 amino acids. Trimming removed 5 bases from V and 3 bases from J, with 20 bases in between. The DNA for the CDR3 is TGTGCCAGCAGTCCGACTCCGAGGGGGGGGCGCTACGAGCAGTACTTC. Translated: CASSPTPRGGRYEQYF.

V is TRBV15 and J is TRBJ2-1; 8 bases match TRBD2. J was trimmed by 4 bases and V by 4 bases; bases with no gene match: 3. The germline CDR1 and CDR2 sequences are LNHNV and YYDKDF (reference sequence). This CDR3 has 14 residues. The CDR3 loop reads CATSMREAYNEQFF. The CDR3 DNA sequence: TGTGCCACCAGCATGCGGGAGGCGTACAATGAGCAGTTCTTC.

This clone was picked up one time. J is TRBJ2-1 and V is TRBV27, with a weak D call TRBD2 (6 bases). The germline CDR1 and CDR2 sequences are MNHEY and SMNVEV (reference sequence). This CDR3 comprises 18 residues. V was pared by 5 bases and J by 0 bases, with 20 bases between. The CDR3 sequence is CASSKQRVSGSSYNEQFF. The CDR3 nucleotides read TGTGCCAGCAGTAAACAGAGAGTTAGCGGTAGCTCCTACAATGAGCAGTTCTTC.

The CDR3 loop reads CAWKVRGLSYQETQYF. In DNA form, the CDR3 reads TGTGCCTGGAAGGTCAGAGGGCTTTCTTACCAAGAGACCCAGTACTTC. The chain joins TRBV30 to TRBJ2-5, with D possibly being TRBD2 (5 bases). Germline-derived CDR1 and CDR2 are GTSNPN and SVGIG (reference sequence). This CDR3 is 16 amino acids long. V lost 4 bases and J lost 0, with 18 bases in between.

As DNA, the CDR3 is TGTGCCAGCAGACCTGGACTAGCGGGACAGACCCAGTACTTC. This gives the protein CASRPGLAGQTQYF. The rearrangement links TRBV27 to TRBJ2-5; 12 nucleotides line up with TRBD2. Germline trimming cut 6 bases from V and 6 bases from J; bases unmatched to any gene: 5. The CDR3 runs to 14 residues. Germline V gene sequence: CDR1 MNHEY, CDR2 SMNVEV (reference sequence).

The rearrangement uses TRBV11-2 and TRBJ2-1, with D unclear. CDR1 and CDR2 (germline): SGHAT, FQNNGV. The CDR3 totals 13 residues. Deletions cut 4 bases from V and 4 bases from J, with 8 bases between. DNA of the CDR3: TGTGCCAGCAGCTCCAGGAATTACAATGAGCAGTTCTTC. This translates into CASSSRNYNEQFF.

This rearrangement joins TRBV14 to TRBJ1-2; D gene uncertain. In germline, CDR1 is SGHDN, CDR2 FVKESK. There are 14 residues in the CDR3. Trimming left V 4 bases short and J 4 bases short, with 13 bases between. The CDR3: CASSLLREAYGYTF. In nucleotides, the CDR3 is TGTGCCAGCAGCCTTCTTCGGGAGGCCTATGGCTACACCTTC.

On this clone: The same CDR3 is also encoded by other DNA sequences in this sample. This chain uses TRBV29-1 with TRBJ2-2, with 7 positions matching TRBD2. V shed 5 bases and J 5 bases; nucleotides not matched to a gene: 2. This CDR3 has 12 amino acids. Germline loops: CDR1 SQVTM, CDR2 ANQGSEA. The DNA for the CDR3 is TGCAGCGTTCGGCGGGAGACCGGGGAGCTGTTTTTT. Amino acids: CSVRRETGELFF.

The CDR3 here is CASSPMTLTSTDTQYF. The CDR3 region has the DNA TGTGCCAGCAGCCCCATGACGCTAACTAGCACAGATACGCAGTATTTT. The chain recombines TRBV9 with TRBJ2-3, with unresolved D. CDR3 length equals 16 residues. V gave up 4 bases and J gave up 0 bases, with 15 bases separating them. Per germline, CDR1 SGDLS and CDR2 YYNGEE. Variable domain in full (rest from reference TRBV9 and TRBJ2-3): DSGVTQTPKHLITATGQRVTLRCSPRSGDLSVYWYQQSLDQGLQFLIQYYNGEERAKGNILERFSAQQFPDLHSELNLSSLELGDSALYFCASSPMTLTSTDTQYFGPGTRLTVL.

The rearrangement uses TRBV5-5 and TRBJ1-4; D ambiguous. V was clipped by 0 bases and J by 3 bases, with 12 bases between them. Germline V gene sequence: CDR1 SGHKS, CDR2 YYEKEE (reference sequence). This CDR3 region has 16 residues. The CDR3 DNA reads TGTGCCAGCAGCTTGGCTGTGAGGGATCCTAATGAAAAACTGTTTTTT. Protein sequence: CASSLAVRDPNEKLFF.

The chain's CDR3 is CASSLSGQLNTEAFF. CDR3 bases: TGTGCCAGCAGCTTATCGGGACAACTGAACACTGAAGCTTTCTTT. The chain carries TRBV5-6 and TRBJ1-1, with a weak D call TRBD1 (6 bases). The CDR3 runs 15 residues. V was trimmed by 2 bases and J by 0 bases, leaving 11 bases between them. Looked up from germline, CDR1 is SGHDT and CDR2 is YYEEEE.

The count of this clone is one. The J gene is TRBJ2-1, the V gene TRBV15; no clear D gene. The V end was cut by 3 bases, the J end by 10 bases, with 4 bases between. The CDR3 has 10 amino acids. Germline lookup yields CDR1 LNHNV and CDR2 YYDKDF (reference sequence). The CDR3, as DNA: TGTGCCACCAGCAGGCCCGAGCAGTTCTTC. It specifies CATSRPEQFF.

This chain joins TRBV2 and TRBJ2-1; 7 positions match TRBD1. The trim removed 1 base at V and 9 bases at J, leaving 3 bases unmatched. Per germline, CDR1 SNHLY and CDR2 FYNNEI. The CDR3 runs 13 residues. This chain's CDR3 is CASSEVPGGEQFF. In DNA, the CDR3 is TGTGCCAGCAGTGAAGTTCCAGGGGGTGAGCAGTTCTTC.

V gene TRBV15 combines with J gene TRBJ2-7; D may correspond to TRBD1 or TRBD2 (7 bases each). V gave up 0 bases and J gave up 5 bases, with 17 bases separating them. Germline V CDR1 and CDR2: LNHNV, YYDKDF (reference sequence). The CDR3 covers 16 residues. CDR3 bases: TGTGCCACCAGCAGAGATCAGGGGGGAGGGCCGAACGAGCAGTACTTC. Translating gives CATSRDQGGGPNEQYF.

The rearrangement uses TRBV9 and TRBJ2-1; tentative D call: TRBD2 (5 bases). Germline values: CDR1 SGDLS, CDR2 YYNGEE. The CDR3 runs 16 residues. V lost 3 bases to trimming and J lost 7 bases, with 20 bases between them. Here the CDR3 reads CASSGGSPGRRNEQFF. In nucleotides, the CDR3 is TGTGCCAGCAGCGGTGGGAGCCCGGGTAGGAGGAATGAGCAGTTCTTC.

V and J are TRBV19 and TRBJ2-1, with D maybe TRBD1 (5 bases). The germline V and J ends were trimmed by 6 bases and 1 base, with 10 bases remaining between them. The germline CDR1 and CDR2 sequences are LNHDA and SQIVND (reference sequence). This CDR3 contains 14 residues. The CDR3 sequence is CASRIGHSYNEQFF. CDR3 coding DNA: TGTGCCAGTAGAATCGGACATTCCTACAATGAGCAGTTCTTC.